This is a list of T cell receptor beta chains from one sample in a study of human thymus T cells. TCRdb's copy holds only in-frame clones and misses some; the assay was immunoSEQ multiplex PCR. In the table there are fewer than 90,000 clones, nearly 98% of which are singletons. Sequencing was carried out using thymus tissue. All receptors come from a boy in the first two years of life with a congenital heart defect but otherwise immunologically healthy. Both conserved end residues are part of each CDR3. D genes are given only for firm matches. Clone size is shown for a subset of rows, as once, few, many or a class of expanded clone.

j_call,clone_size,d_call,v_call,cdr3_aa,cdr3_nt
TRBJ1-5,-,-,TRBV28,CASANSKYSNQPQHF,TGTGCCAGCGCAAACAGCAAATATAGCAATCAGCCCCAGCATTTT
TRBJ2-7,-,-,TRBV7-9,CASSPTPYEQYF,TGTGCCAGCAGCCCTACTCCCTACGAGCAGTACTTC
TRBJ1-6,-,-,TRBV5-6,CASSSLSPFSGTYNSPLHF,TGTGCCAGCAGCTCCCTCTCCCCCTTCTCCGGCACCTATAATTCACCCCTCCACTTT
TRBJ2-7,-,TRBD1,TRBV7-9,CASSSETDRGNIYEQYF,TGTGCCAGCAGCTCAGAGACGGACAGGGGAAACATCTACGAGCAGTACTTC
TRBJ2-1,-,-,TRBV27,CASSLSNEQFF,TGTGCCAGCAGTTTGTCAAATGAGCAGTTCTTC
TRBJ2-7,-,TRBD1,TRBV5-5,CASSSDRRKAYEQYF,TGTGCCAGCAGCTCGGACAGGCGTAAGGCCTACGAGCAGTACTTC
TRBJ1-2,-,TRBD1,TRBV6-5,CASSLPGQGWGGYTF,TGTGCCAGCAGTTTACCCGGACAGGGGTGGGGTGGCTACACCTTC
TRBJ2-5,-,-,TRBV14,CASSPKQGKETQYF,TGTGCCAGCAGCCCCAAGCAGGGGAAAGAGACCCAGTACTTC
TRBJ2-7,-,TRBD1,TRBV6-5,CASTTGGREIYEQYF,TGTGCCAGCACCACAGGGGGCAGGGAGATCTACGAGCAGTACTTC
TRBJ2-1,-,TRBD2,TRBV28,CASSPGGEQFF,TGTGCCAGCAGTCCCGGGGGGGAGCAGTTCTTC
TRBJ2-7,-,-,TRBV19,CASSNEGGSEQYF,TGTGCCAGTAGCAACGAGGGCGGGTCCGAGCAGTACTTC
TRBJ2-1,-,TRBD2,TRBV14,CASSQDGLAEYLRFF,TGTGCCAGCAGCCAAGACGGGCTAGCGGAGTACTTGCGGTTCTTC
TRBJ1-5,-,-,TRBV7-3,CASSLTPATGNQPQHF,TGTGCCAGCAGCTTAACCCCGGCGACAGGCAATCAGCCCCAGCATTTT
TRBJ1-5,-,-,TRBV4-1,CASSQESDGSQPQHF,TGCGCCAGCAGCCAAGAATCCGATGGGAGTCAGCCCCAGCATTTT
TRBJ1-2,-,TRBD1,TRBV6-6,CASSYSRTGVYGYTF,TGTGCCAGCAGTTACTCGAGGACAGGGGTCTATGGCTACACCTTC
TRBJ2-4,-,-,TRBV28,CASTKVGRPKNIQYF,TGTGCCAGCACAAAGGTGGGGCGTCCCAAAAACATTCAGTACTTC
TRBJ2-3,once,TRBD1,TRBV11-1,CASSPNNRGGTDTQYF,TGTGCCAGCAGTCCAAACAACAGGGGTGGCACAGATACGCAGTATTTT
TRBJ2-7,-,-,TRBV30,CAGGNWTDHELYF,TGTGCCGGGGGTAATTGGACAGACCATGAGTTGTACTTC
TRBJ1-2,-,-,TRBV29-1,CSVTDPDGYTF,TGCAGCGTGACAGATCCAGACGGCTACACCTTC
TRBJ2-7,-,-,TRBV15,CATSREKDRLYEQYF,TGTGCCACCAGCAGAGAAAAAGACAGGCTCTACGAGCAGTACTTC
TRBJ1-1,-,-,TRBV19,CASSIGGECTEAFF,TGTGCCAGTAGTATAGGCGGGGAGTGTACTGAAGCTTTCTTT
TRBJ2-7,-,-,TRBV7-9,CASSEEGYYEQYF,TGTGCCAGCAGCGAGGAGGGCTACTACGAGCAGTACTTC
TRBJ2-3,-,-,TRBV6-6,CASRAGQRDAITQYF,TGTGCCAGCAGGGCGGGACAACGGGACGCCATTACGCAGTATTTT
TRBJ2-3,-,-,TRBV30,CAWSVLLRDTQYF,TGTGCCTGGAGTGTACTCCTCCGAGATACGCAGTATTTT
TRBJ2-1,-,TRBD1,TRBV18,CASSPLRTGSSYNEQFF,TGTGCCAGCTCACCCCTTCGGACAGGTAGCTCCTACAATGAGCAGTTCTTC
TRBJ2-7,-,-,TRBV28,CASSSHAMGEQYF,TGTGCCAGCAGTTCGCACGCTATGGGGGAGCAGTACTTC